The next 14 T cell receptor beta chains were all read from a single sample in a study of chemoradiotherapy in HPV16-positive cancers. Sequencing used immunoSEQ multiplex PCR; TCRdb keeps in-frame clones, though not all of them. Of 12,000 or so clones in the sample, roughly 90% are singletons; the top ten hold about 2.2%. This specimen consisted of blood, obtained from a patient who underwent chemoradiotherapy. These receptors were collected from a human donor with HPV-associated anogenital cancer.

The V gene is TRBV6-1, the J gene TRBJ1-1; no reliable D call. The germline V gene encodes CDR1 MNHNS and CDR2 SASEGT. CDR3 size: 14 residues. V was shortened by 3 bases and J by 7 bases, with 15 bases between the two germline ends. Written as DNA, the CDR3 is TGTGCCAGCAGTGACTATCTGGGGAAAGGTGAAGCTTTCTTT. Its protein is CASSDYLGKGEAFF.

V gene TRBV29-1 combines with J gene TRBJ2-7; D possibly corresponds to TRBD1 (6 bases). Germline V gene sequence: CDR1 SQVTM, CDR2 ANQGSEA. With 5 bases removed from V and 7 bases from J, the gap between germline ends came to 18 bases. CDR3 length: 13 amino acids. The CDR3 here is CSVRREGVGEQYF. The CDR3 nucleotides are TGCAGCGTTCGCCGTGAGGGGGTAGGGGAGCAGTACTTC.

The rearrangement joins TRBV30 to TRBJ2-6; D is undetermined. Deletions cut 2 bases from V and 1 base from J, with 3 bases between. This CDR3 has 13 amino acids. CDR1 is GTSNPN and CDR2 is SVGIG in the germline V gene (reference sequence). Written as DNA, the CDR3 is TGTGCCTGGAGTCCTTCTGGGGCCAACGTCCTGACTTTC. It specifies CAWSPSGANVLTF.

The chain recombines TRBV15 with TRBJ2-2, with 7 nucleotides matching TRBD1. With 5 bases clipped from V and 4 bases from J, the junction kept 4 bases outside the gene matches. The CDR3 extends over 14 amino acids. The germline V gene has CDR1 LNHNV and CDR2 YYDKDF (reference sequence). CDR3 region: CATSGRGITGELFF. CDR3 in DNA: TGTGCCACCAGCGGCAGGGGGATCACCGGGGAGCTGTTTTTT.

This sequence joins TRBV11-3 and TRBJ2-1, with TRBD2 as a possible D gene (6 bases). Germline assignment: CDR1 SGHNT and CDR2 YENEEA. Trimming removed 3 bases at V and 7 bases at J, with 13 bases between. This CDR3 contains 14 residues. CDR3 in amino acids: CASSFGEVANEQFF. As DNA, the CDR3 is TGTGCCAGCAGCTTCGGGGAGGTTGCAAATGAGCAGTTCTTC.

The chain combines TRBV7-2 with TRBJ2-3, with a tentative D call TRBD2 (6 bases). The CDR3 has 14 amino acids. Trimming stripped 5 bases from V and 4 bases from J, with 13 bases between. CDR1 SGHTA and CDR2 FQGNSA come from the germline V gene. CDR3 coding DNA: TGTGCCAGCAGCCTCCGACTAGTACCAGATACGCAGTATTTT. It codes for CASSLRLVPDTQYF. Full variable domain (missing parts from reference TRBV7-2 and TRBJ2-3): GAGVSQSPSNKVTEKGKDVELRCDPISGHTALYWYRQSLGQGLEFLIYFQGNSAPDKSGLPSDRFSAERTGGSVSTLTIQRTQQEDSAVYLCASSLRLVPDTQYFGPGTRLTVL.

The chain recombines TRBV30 with TRBJ2-1; 12 nucleotides match TRBD2. Germline V gene sequence: CDR1 GTSNPN, CDR2 SVGIG (reference sequence). CDR3 length: 14 amino acids. V trimming: 4 bases; J trimming: 7 bases; junction bases outside the gene matches: 5. The CDR3 sequence is CAWIGLAGRNEQFF. As DNA, the CDR3 is TGTGCCTGGATCGGACTAGCGGGGCGAAATGAGCAGTTCTTC.

The rearrangement joins TRBV19 to TRBJ2-4, with unresolved D. V dropped 8 bases and J dropped 1 base, with 12 bases sitting between them. This CDR3 comprises 14 residues. Germline loops: CDR1 LNHDA, CDR2 SQIVND (reference sequence). The CDR3: CASGLGTAKNIQYF. The CDR3 region has the DNA TGTGCCAGTGGCCTAGGCACCGCCAAAAACATTCAGTACTTC.

The CDR3 nucleotides are TGCGCCAGCAGCCGGGATCTAGCGGGGGTATACAATGAGCAGTTCTTC. It encodes CASSRDLAGVYNEQFF. This rearrangement joins TRBV4-1 to TRBJ2-1, with 10 bases that match TRBD2. The CDR3 length is 16 residues. Germline trimming cut 4 bases from V and 4 bases from J; bases unmatched to any gene: 7. The germline V gene has CDR1 MGHRA and CDR2 YSYEKL.

CDR3: CASSLDPRGGAFF. The DNA for the CDR3 is TGTGCCAGCAGCTTAGATCCGCGGGGGGGAGCTTTCTTT. The chain couples TRBV11-1 to TRBJ1-1; D might be TRBD1 (5 bases). V dropped 1 base and J dropped 10 bases, with 13 bases sitting between them. Germline-derived CDR1 and CDR2 are SGHAT and FQDESV (reference sequence). The CDR3 is 13 amino acids.

V is TRBV6-5 and J is TRBJ1-4, with a possible D match to TRBD1 (5 bases). This CDR3 contains 15 residues. Looked up from germline, CDR1 is MNHEY and CDR2 is SVGAGI. The V and J ends lost 5 bases and 5 bases respectively, with 15 bases between them. The CDR3 is CASSRNPAGNEKLFF. DNA of the CDR3: TGTGCCAGCAGTCGTAATCCGGCAGGGAATGAAAAACTGTTTTTT.

The rearrangement links TRBV19 to TRBJ2-4; D remains ambiguous. CDR1 and CDR2 from the germline V gene are LNHDA and SQIVND (reference sequence). This CDR3 is built from 14 residues. V was trimmed by 10 bases and J by 9 bases, leaving 22 bases between them. CDR3 amino acids: CATTNPGGHGIQYF. The CDR3 DNA sequence: TGTGCCACCACCAACCCGGGTGGGCACGGCATTCAGTACTTC.

The V gene is TRBV4-1, the J gene TRBJ1-2; TRBD1 agrees at 8 bases. Germline loops: CDR1 MGHRA, CDR2 YSYEKL. J gave up 7 bases and V 0 bases, and 7 bases lay outside the gene matches. This CDR3 has 15 residues. CDR3 DNA: TGCGCCAGCAGCCAAGATGAGGCAGGGGGCGTTGGCTACACCTTC. This gives the protein CASSQDEAGGVGYTF.

The chain is built from TRBV6-1 and TRBJ2-7, with 8 bases lining up with TRBD1. Trimming cost V 7 bases and J 1 base; bases outside gene matches: 6. The CDR3 is made up of 14 amino acids. Germline V gene data show CDR1 as MNHNS and CDR2 as SASEGT. DNA for the CDR3: TGTGCCAGCAAACCTCAGGGGGCTTCCTACGAGCAGTACTTC. It specifies CASKPQGASYEQYF.